The clone carrying this TCR beta chain has ten or more counts. V was pared by 3 bases and J by 5 bases, with 10 bases between. The CDR3 has 12 residues. The germline CDR1 and CDR2 sequences are DFQATT and SNEGSKA (reference sequence). The record originates from a study of patients and donors after allogeneic stem cell transplantation. TCRdb ran MiXCR on the RT-PCR reads and lists one entry per CDR3 protein. The sample yields about 230,000 distinct CDR3 sequences, around an eighth seen once. J is TRBJ2-5 and V is TRBV20-1; weak D call: TRBD2 (5 bases). The sequence came from a human donor who was either an allogeneic HSCT recipient or a stem cell or donor lymphocyte infusion donor (not recorded which). It is not recorded whose cells these are; they may come from a transplant donor. Sequenced material: blood, either unsorted or a sorted T cell fraction (not recorded which). CDR3 bases: TGCAGTGCTAGTTCGGAGGTGGAGACCCAGTACTTC. Its protein is CSASSEVETQYF.